This TCR beta chain was sequenced in a study of blood T cell repertoires in COVID-19. Overall study context: PBMCs, B-cell-depleted T cells, or T cells were the source of the cDNA or gDNA that made up the material.

Profiling relied on immunoSEQ multiplex PCR, and the TCRdb table lists in-frame clones only, not all of them. This table holds about 90,000 clones, around 94% found once. The sequence came from a woman aged 55-69 years with active COVID-19. The sample was peripheral blood.

CDR3 sequence reads: CASSPGGPSTDTQYF. CDR3 in DNA: TGCGCCAGCAGCCCGGGAGGGCCCAGTACAGATACGCAGTATTTT. The chain has TRBV5-1 and TRBJ2-3; 8 bases align to TRBD2. The CDR3 is 15 residues long. CDR1 SGHRS and CDR2 YFSETQ come from the germline V gene. J gave up 3 bases and V 4 bases, and 7 bases lay outside the gene matches.